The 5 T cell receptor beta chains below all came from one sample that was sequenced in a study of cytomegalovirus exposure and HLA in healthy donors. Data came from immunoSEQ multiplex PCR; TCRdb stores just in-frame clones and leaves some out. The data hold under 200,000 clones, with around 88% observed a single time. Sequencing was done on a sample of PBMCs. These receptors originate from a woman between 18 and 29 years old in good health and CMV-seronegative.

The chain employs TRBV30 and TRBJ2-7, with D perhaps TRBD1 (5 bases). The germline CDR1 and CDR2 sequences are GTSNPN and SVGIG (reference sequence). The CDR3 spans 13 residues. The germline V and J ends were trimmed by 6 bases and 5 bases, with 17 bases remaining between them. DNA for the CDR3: TGTGCCTGTTTCAGGGTCTCTGACCACGAGCAGTACTTC. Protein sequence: CACFRVSDHEQYF.

CDR3 sequence: CASIKNRTPLSQFF. The CDR3 DNA follows: TGTGCCAGCATCAAGAATAGGACTCCCCTGTCCCAGTTCTTC. This chain links TRBV2 with TRBJ2-1, with D possibly TRBD2 on 5 matching bases. V lost 7 bases to trimming and J lost 13 bases, with 23 bases between them. CDR1 is SNHLY and CDR2 is FYNNEI in the germline V gene. The CDR3 extends over 14 amino acids.

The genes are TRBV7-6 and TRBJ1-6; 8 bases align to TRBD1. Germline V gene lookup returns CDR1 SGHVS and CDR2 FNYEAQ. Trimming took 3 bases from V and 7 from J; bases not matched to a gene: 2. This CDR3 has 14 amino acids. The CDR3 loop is CASSFRTGNSPLHF. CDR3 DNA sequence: TGTGCCAGCAGCTTTAGGACAGGGAATTCACCCCTCCACTTT. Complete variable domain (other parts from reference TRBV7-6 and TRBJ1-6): GAGVSQSPRYKVTKRGQDVALRCDPISGHVSLYWYRQALGQGPEFLTYFNYEAQQDKSGLPNDRFSAERPEGSISTLTIQRTEQRDSAMYRCASSFRTGNSPLHFGNGTRLTVT.

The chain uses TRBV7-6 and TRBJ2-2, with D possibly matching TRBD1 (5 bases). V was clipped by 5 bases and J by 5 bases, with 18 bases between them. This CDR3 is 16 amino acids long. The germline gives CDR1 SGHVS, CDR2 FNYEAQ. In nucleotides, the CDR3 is TGTGCCAGCAGCCTCTCAATAGGGCAGGGAACCGGGGAGCTGTTTTTT. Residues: CASSLSIGQGTGELFF.

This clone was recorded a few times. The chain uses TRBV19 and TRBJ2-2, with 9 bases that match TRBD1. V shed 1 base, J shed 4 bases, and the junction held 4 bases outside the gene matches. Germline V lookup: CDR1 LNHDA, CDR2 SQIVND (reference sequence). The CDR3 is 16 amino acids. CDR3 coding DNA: TGTGCCAGTAGTATAGGGGACAGGGCGGGCACCGGGGAGCTGTTTTTT. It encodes CASSIGDRAGTGELFF.